Each of the 20 T cell receptor beta chains below was sequenced from the same sample in a study of shared clonotypes between healthy human individuals. Assay: immunoSEQ multiplex PCR; the TCRdb copy retains only in-frame clones and omits some. Of around 1.1 million clones listed, approximately 80% are singletons. The sequenced sample consisted of memory CD4+ T cells from PBMCs. Subset specified: CD45RA-negative fraction. These receptors originate from a man aged 18-30 years in good health. Some clones in this sample may be carry-over from other donors' samples.

This clone was seen a few times. The chain recombines TRBV28 with TRBJ2-7; D is unclear. Germline V CDR1 and CDR2: MDHEN, SYDVKM. V lost 8 bases to trimming and J lost 0 bases, with 11 bases between them. The CDR3 is made up of 13 amino acids. Here the CDR3 reads CASYGQNSYEQYF. The CDR3 coding sequence is TGTGCCAGCTACGGGCAGAACTCCTACGAGCAGTACTTC. The variable domain in full, with the rest retrieved from reference TRBV28 and TRBJ2-7, is DVKVTQSSRYLVKRTGEKVFLECVQDMDHENMFWYRQDPGLGLRLIYFSYDVKMKEKGDIPEGYSVSREKKERFSLILESASTNQTSMYLCASYGQNSYEQYFGPGTRLTVT.

This clone was observed a single time. The chain uses TRBV25-1 and TRBJ1-1; D might be TRBD1 (5 bases). The CDR3 length is 11 residues. The V and J ends lost 8 bases and 7 bases respectively, with 11 bases between them. Germline V CDR1 and CDR2: MGHDK, SYGVNS. CDR3 nucleotide sequence: TGTGCCAGCGGCAGACAGTTTGAAGCTTTCTTT. It is translated as CASGRQFEAFF.

With regard to this clone: A read error may explain this, as a much larger clone is one base away. Other DNA sequences of this sample code for an identical CDR3. The CDR3 DNA is TGCGCCAGCAGCCGAGCAGGGGGAGTCTACGAGCAGTACTTC. Its protein is CASSRAGGVYEQYF. The J gene is TRBJ2-7, the V gene TRBV4-1; 7 bases agree with TRBD1. This CDR3 spans 14 amino acids. V was pared by 4 bases and J by 3 bases, with 6 bases of the junction left unmatched. The germline CDR1 and CDR2 sequences are MGHRA and YSYEKL.

The chain has TRBV5-1 and TRBJ2-5; 7 bases line up with TRBD2. This CDR3 has 14 residues. The V gene end was trimmed by 1 base and the J gene end by 3 bases; junction bases not matched to a gene: 3. CDR1 and CDR2 (germline): SGHRS, YFSETQ. CDR3 sequence: CASSLYAGEETQYF. The CDR3 nucleotides read TGCGCCAGCAGCTTGTATGCGGGAGAAGAGACCCAGTACTTC.

The CDR3 DNA reads as TGCACCAAGTCCCTAGCGGATGAGCAGTTCTTC. Its translation: CTKSLADEQFF. V usage is TRBV20-1 and J usage is TRBJ2-1, with 7 bases aligning to TRBD2. The CDR3 consists of 11 residues. Germline values: CDR1 DFQATT, CDR2 SNEGSKA (reference sequence).

V usage is TRBV27 and J usage is TRBJ1-5, with D perhaps matching TRBD1 (5 bases). The V end was cut by 0 bases, the J end by 4 bases, with 13 bases between. From germline, CDR1 is MNHEY and CDR2 SMNVEV (reference sequence). The CDR3 is 16 residues long. Written as DNA, the CDR3 is TGTGCCAGCAGTTTATCGTGGGGGACTACGAATCAGCCCCAGCATTTT. Residues: CASSLSWGTTNQPQHF.

The chain employs TRBV28 and TRBJ1-2, with 10 bases that match TRBD1. The V gene end was trimmed by 5 bases and the J gene end by 4 bases; junction bases not matched to a gene: 10. The germline V gene has CDR1 MDHEN and CDR2 SYDVKM. The CDR3 is 16 residues long. In DNA form, the CDR3 reads TGTGCCAGCAGTCCGGGTGGGGACAGGGGAATCTATGGCTACACCTTC. This codes for CASSPGGDRGIYGYTF.

This clone was detected a few times. The CDR3 DNA reads as TGTGCCAGCAGTGAGGAGCGGGACCAGCCCCAGCATTTT. Translated, it gives CASSEERDQPQHF. The V and J genes are TRBV6-1 and TRBJ1-5; the D gene is possibly TRBD1 (5 bases). Germline CDR1 reads MNHNS; CDR2 reads SASEGT. The CDR3 loop spans 13 amino acids. Deletions cut 3 bases from V and 7 bases from J, with 10 bases between.

The V call is TRBV5-6, the J call TRBJ2-7; D is possibly TRBD2 (6 bases). The length of the CDR3 is 13 residues. Between the trimmed V and J ends, which lost 2 bases and 3 bases, there was a span of 9 bases. The germline CDR1 and CDR2 sequences are SGHDT and YYEEEE. The CDR3 DNA reads as TGTGCCAGCAGCTTCCCCGGGGGCTACGAGCAGTACTTC. Translated, it gives CASSFPGGYEQYF.

Points on this clone: One base away lies a much larger clone, so this may be a sequencing read error. The V and J genes are TRBV6-1 and TRBJ2-2; 10 bases align to TRBD2. The germline CDR1 and CDR2 sequences are MNHNS and SASEGT. This CDR3 spans 16 amino acids. The CDR3 sequence is CAGSAVAGGFTGELFF. The CDR3 DNA reads as TGTGCCGGCAGTGCTGTAGCGGGAGGTTTCACCGGGGAGCTGTTTTTT.

J is TRBJ1-5 and V is TRBV28; no reliable D call. CDR1 MDHEN and CDR2 SYDVKM come from the germline V gene. The CDR3 covers 14 residues. The ends were cut back, 7 bases at V and 5 bases at J, with 15 bases in the middle. CDR3 loop: CASIPGGPDQPQHF. The CDR3 DNA follows: TGTGCCAGCATTCCGGGCGGCCCCGATCAGCCCCAGCATTTT.

The chain links TRBV11-2 to TRBJ1-6; 8 nucleotides line up with TRBD1. Trimming at V came to 5 bases and at J to 10 bases, leaving 13 bases not matched to a gene. This CDR3 contains 16 residues. Germline CDR1 and CDR2: SGHAT and FQNNGV. CDR3: CASSPRQGAVGSPLHF. The CDR3 nucleotides are TGTGCCAGCAGCCCTCGGCAGGGGGCCGTAGGGTCACCCCTCCACTTT.

The J gene is TRBJ1-4, the V gene TRBV5-1; 7 bases match TRBD1. Germline trimming cut 2 bases from V and 0 bases from J; bases unmatched to any gene: 16. The CDR3 is 20 amino acids. CDR1 is SGHRS and CDR2 is YFSETQ in the germline V gene. The chain's CDR3 is CASSFWSNDRASTTNEKLFF. The CDR3 region has the DNA TGCGCCAGCAGCTTTTGGTCCAATGACAGGGCGTCTACAACTAATGAAAAACTGTTTTTT.

The genes are TRBV5-4 and TRBJ1-2; a possible D gene is TRBD1 (5 bases). V lost 5 bases and J 8 bases, leaving 19 bases between the germline ends. This CDR3 is built from 14 residues. Per germline, CDR1 SGHNT and CDR2 YYREEE (reference sequence). The CDR3 is CASRIGGAPSGYTF. The CDR3 coding sequence is TGTGCCAGCAGGATAGGAGGGGCCCCCTCGGGCTACACCTTC.

The chain is built from TRBV28 and TRBJ2-7; TRBD2 matches at 9 bases. V shed 9 bases and J 5 bases; nucleotides not matched to a gene: 14. The CDR3 runs 15 residues. Germline loops: CDR1 MDHEN, CDR2 SYDVKM. The CDR3 DNA sequence: TGTGCCAGTTCCGACCAGGCTAGCGGGACGGACGAGCAGTACTTC. This gives the protein CASSDQASGTDEQYF. The full variable domain, in which reference TRBV28 and TRBJ2-7 provide the parts outside the CDR3, is DVKVTQSSRYLVKRTGEKVFLECVQDMDHENMFWYRQDPGLGLRLIYFSYDVKMKEKGDIPEGYSVSREKKERFSLILESASTNQTSMYLCASSDQASGTDEQYFGPGTRLTVT.

This chain joins TRBV10-1 and TRBJ2-2; maybe TRBD1 (5 bases). V lost 3 bases, J lost 5 bases, and 10 bases lay in between. The CDR3 extends over 14 amino acids. CDR1 and CDR2 from the germline V gene are WNHNN and SYGVQD (reference sequence). The CDR3 reads CASSEFDRTGELFF. DNA of the CDR3: TGCGCCAGCAGTGAATTTGACAGAACCGGGGAGCTGTTTTTT.

This clone was seen a handful of times. Additional DNA sequences in this sample encode the identical CDR3. The chain uses TRBV5-5 and TRBJ1-4, with D unresolved. V lost 4 bases and J 7 bases, leaving 11 bases between the germline ends. Germline lookup yields CDR1 SGHKS and CDR2 YYEKEE (reference sequence). The CDR3 is 13 residues long. CDR3 nucleotide sequence: TGTGCCAGCAGCCTTACCGCGGGTGAAAAACTGTTTTTT. It yields the protein CASSLTAGEKLFF.

This chain links TRBV6-5 with TRBJ2-7; D gene uncertain. Germline V gene data show CDR1 as MNHEY and CDR2 as SVGAGI. Trimming stripped 2 bases from V and 4 bases from J, with 18 bases between. The CDR3 loop spans 16 amino acids. CDR3: CASSYTNSWAFYEQYF. Here the CDR3 DNA reads TGTGCCAGCAGTTACACAAACAGTTGGGCCTTTTACGAGCAGTACTTC.

There are a few counts of this clone. DNA of the CDR3: TGCGCCAGCAGCCAAGATGAGGGGAGGTACGAGCAGTACTTC. Encoded protein: CASSQDEGRYEQYF. V usage is TRBV4-3 and J usage is TRBJ2-7; perhaps TRBD2 as D (6 bases). The CDR3 sequence is 14 residues long. V gave up 0 bases and J gave up 4 bases, with 10 bases separating them. Germline V CDR1 and CDR2: LGHNA, YSLEER.

This clone was counted only a few times. The V gene is TRBV28, the J gene TRBJ1-1, with a possible D match to TRBD1 (5 bases). This CDR3 contains 15 residues. The ends were cut back, 4 bases at V and 5 bases at J, with 17 bases in the middle. Germline V lookup: CDR1 MDHEN, CDR2 SYDVKM. In nucleotides, the CDR3 is TGTGCCAGCAGTTGGGGCGCGAGGTGGGCAACTGAAGCTTTCTTT. Amino acids: CASSWGARWATEAFF. Using reference TRBV28 and TRBJ1-1 for the parts outside the CDR3, the full variable domain is DVKVTQSSRYLVKRTGEKVFLECVQDMDHENMFWYRQDPGLGLRLIYFSYDVKMKEKGDIPEGYSVSREKKERFSLILESASTNQTSMYLCASSWGARWATEAFFGQGTRLTVV.